This record looks at one T cell receptor (beta chain) sequence and its context. The antigen remains undetermined. Between the trimmed V and J ends, which lost 5 bases and 5 bases, there was a span of 13 bases. Germline V CDR1 and CDR2: MNHEY, SMNVEV (reference sequence). The CDR3 consists of 13 residues. These data originate in a study of T cell repertoires in cytomegalovirus infection. One entry per CDR3 protein, called by TCRdb with MiXCR from the reads. Among around 530,000 distinct CDR3 sequences listed, more than 15% were seen once. Broader study findings: Cumulated frequencies of public TCR beta families served to identify carriers of CMV plus the relevant HLA.

The chain combines TRBV27 with TRBJ2-7, with D perhaps matching TRBD2 (6 bases). The sample consisted of CD8+ T cells from PBMCs. The TCR originated in a human donor in good health (CMV status not recorded). Some clones in this sample may be carry-over from other donors' samples. The CDR3 here is CASSPAGLHEQYF. CDR3 bases: TGTGCCAGCAGTCCCGCGGGATTGCACGAGCAGTACTTC.